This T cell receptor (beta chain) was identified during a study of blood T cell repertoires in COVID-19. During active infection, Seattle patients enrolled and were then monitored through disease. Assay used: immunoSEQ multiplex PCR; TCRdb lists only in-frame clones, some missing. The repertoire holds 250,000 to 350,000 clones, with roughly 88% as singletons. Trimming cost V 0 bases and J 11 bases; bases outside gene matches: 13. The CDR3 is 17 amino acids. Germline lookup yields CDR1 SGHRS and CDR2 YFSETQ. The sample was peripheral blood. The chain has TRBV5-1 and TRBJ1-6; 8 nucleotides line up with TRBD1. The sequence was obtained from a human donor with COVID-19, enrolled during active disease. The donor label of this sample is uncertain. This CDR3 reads CASSLGNRGGLIAPLHF. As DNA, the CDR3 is TGCGCCAGCAGCTTGGGGAACAGGGGGGGCCTAATAGCACCCCTCCACTTT. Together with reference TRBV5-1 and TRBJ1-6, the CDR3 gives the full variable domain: KAGVTQTPRYLIKTRGQQVTLSCSPISGHRSVSWYQQTPGQGLQFLFEYFSETQRNKGNFPGRFSGRQFSNSRSEMNVSTLELGDSALYLCASSLGNRGGLIAPLHFGNGTRLTVT.